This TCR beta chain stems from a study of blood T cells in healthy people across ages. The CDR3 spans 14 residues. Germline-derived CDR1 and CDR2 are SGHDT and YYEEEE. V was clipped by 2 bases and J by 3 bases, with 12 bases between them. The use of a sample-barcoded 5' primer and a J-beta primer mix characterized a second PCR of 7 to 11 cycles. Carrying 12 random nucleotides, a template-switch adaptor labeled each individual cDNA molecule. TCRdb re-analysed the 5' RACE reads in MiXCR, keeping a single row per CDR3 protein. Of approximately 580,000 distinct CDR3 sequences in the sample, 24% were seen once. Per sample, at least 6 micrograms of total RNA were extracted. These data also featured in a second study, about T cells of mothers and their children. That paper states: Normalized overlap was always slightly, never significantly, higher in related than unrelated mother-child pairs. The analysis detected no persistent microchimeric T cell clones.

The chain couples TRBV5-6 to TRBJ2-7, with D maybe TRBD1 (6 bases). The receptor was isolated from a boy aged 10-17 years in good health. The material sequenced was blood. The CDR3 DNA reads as TGTGCCAGCAGCTTTGGGGGCCAGGGCTACGAGCAGTACTTC. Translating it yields CASSFGGQGYEQYF.